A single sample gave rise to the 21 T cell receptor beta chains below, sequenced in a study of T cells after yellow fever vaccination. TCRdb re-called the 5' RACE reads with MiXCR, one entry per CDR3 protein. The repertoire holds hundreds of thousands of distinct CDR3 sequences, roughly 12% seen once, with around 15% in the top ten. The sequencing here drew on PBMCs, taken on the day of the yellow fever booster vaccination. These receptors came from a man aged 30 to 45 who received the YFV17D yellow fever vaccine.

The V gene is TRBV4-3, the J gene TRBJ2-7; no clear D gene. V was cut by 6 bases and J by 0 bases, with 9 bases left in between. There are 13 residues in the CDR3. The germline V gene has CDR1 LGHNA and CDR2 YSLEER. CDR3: CASSKTRSYEQYF. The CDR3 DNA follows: TGCGCCAGCAGTAAGACACGCTCCTACGAGCAGTACTTC.

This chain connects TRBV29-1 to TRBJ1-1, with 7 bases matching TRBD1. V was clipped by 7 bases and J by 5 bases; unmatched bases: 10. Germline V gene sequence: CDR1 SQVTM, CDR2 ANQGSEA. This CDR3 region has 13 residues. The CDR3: CSAQQGTRTEAFF. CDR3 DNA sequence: TGCAGCGCTCAACAGGGGACGAGAACTGAAGCTTTCTTT.

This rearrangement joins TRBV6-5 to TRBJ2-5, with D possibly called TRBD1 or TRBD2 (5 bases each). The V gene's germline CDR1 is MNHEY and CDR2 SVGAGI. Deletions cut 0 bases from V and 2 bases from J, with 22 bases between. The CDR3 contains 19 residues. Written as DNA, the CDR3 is TGTGCCAGCAGTTACTCGATAACGGGACGAAGAGGAAATCAAGAGACCCAGTACTTC. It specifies CASSYSITGRRGNQETQYF.

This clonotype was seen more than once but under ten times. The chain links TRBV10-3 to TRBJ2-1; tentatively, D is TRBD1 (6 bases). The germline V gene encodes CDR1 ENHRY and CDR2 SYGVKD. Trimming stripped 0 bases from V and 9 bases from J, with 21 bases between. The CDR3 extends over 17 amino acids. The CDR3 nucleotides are TGTGCCATCAGTGAGTCGAACGGGACAAGGCCGGTATTTGAGCAGTTCTTC. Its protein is CAISESNGTRPVFEQFF.

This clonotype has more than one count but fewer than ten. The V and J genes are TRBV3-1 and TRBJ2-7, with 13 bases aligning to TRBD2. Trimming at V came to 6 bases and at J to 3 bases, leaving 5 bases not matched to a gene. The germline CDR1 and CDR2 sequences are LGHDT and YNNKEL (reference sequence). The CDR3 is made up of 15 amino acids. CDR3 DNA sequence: TGTGCCAGCAGACAAACTAGCGGGAGGGTCTACGAGCAGTACTTC. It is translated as CASRQTSGRVYEQYF.

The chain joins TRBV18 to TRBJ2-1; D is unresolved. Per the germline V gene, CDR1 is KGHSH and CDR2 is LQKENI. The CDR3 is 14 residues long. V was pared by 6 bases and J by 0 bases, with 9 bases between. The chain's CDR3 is CASSVSSSYNEQFF. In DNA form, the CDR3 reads TGTGCCAGCTCCGTGAGTAGCTCCTACAATGAGCAGTTCTTC.

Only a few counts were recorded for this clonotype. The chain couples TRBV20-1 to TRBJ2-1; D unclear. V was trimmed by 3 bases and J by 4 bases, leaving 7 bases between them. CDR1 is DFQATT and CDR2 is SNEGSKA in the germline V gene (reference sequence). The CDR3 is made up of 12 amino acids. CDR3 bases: TGCAGTGCTAGCCTCGGGTACAATGAGCAGTTCTTC. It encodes CSASLGYNEQFF.

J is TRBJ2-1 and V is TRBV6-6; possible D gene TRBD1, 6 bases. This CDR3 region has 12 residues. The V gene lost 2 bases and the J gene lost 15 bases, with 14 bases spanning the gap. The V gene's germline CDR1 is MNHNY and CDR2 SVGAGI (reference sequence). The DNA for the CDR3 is TGTGCCAGCAGTTACCCCGAGGGGGTACGGTTCTTC. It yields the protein CASSYPEGVRFF.

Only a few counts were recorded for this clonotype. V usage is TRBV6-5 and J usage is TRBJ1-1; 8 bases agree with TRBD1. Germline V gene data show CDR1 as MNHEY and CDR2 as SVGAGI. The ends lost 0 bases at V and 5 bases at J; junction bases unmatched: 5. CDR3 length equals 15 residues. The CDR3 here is CASSYSRDRMTEAFF. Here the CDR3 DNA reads TGTGCCAGCAGTTACTCTAGGGACAGGATGACTGAAGCTTTCTTT.

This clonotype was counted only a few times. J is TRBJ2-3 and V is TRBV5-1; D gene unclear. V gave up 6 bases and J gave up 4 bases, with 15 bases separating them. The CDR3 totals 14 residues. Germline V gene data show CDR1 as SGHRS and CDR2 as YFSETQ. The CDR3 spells CASMVQWVSDTQYF. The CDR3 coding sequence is TGCGCCAGCATGGTACAGTGGGTATCAGATACGCAGTATTTT.

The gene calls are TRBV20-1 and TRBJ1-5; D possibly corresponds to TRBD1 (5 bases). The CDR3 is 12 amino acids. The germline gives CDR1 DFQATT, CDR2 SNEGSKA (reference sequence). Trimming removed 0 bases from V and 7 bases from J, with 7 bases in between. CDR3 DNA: TGCAGTGCTAGAGAGGGGGGACAGCCCCAGCATTTT. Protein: CSAREGGQPQHF.

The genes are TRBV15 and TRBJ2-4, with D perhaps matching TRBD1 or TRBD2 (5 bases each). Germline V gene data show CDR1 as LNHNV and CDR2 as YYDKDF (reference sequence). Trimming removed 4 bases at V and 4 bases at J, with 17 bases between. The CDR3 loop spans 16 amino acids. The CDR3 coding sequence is TGTGCCACCAGCACGAGAAGGTGGGGCGGGAAAAACATTCAGTACTTC. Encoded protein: CATSTRRWGGKNIQYF.

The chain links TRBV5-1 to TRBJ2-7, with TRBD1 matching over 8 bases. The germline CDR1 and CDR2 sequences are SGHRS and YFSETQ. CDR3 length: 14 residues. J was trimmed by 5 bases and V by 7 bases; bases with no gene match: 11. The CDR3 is CASRPTGGRNEQYF. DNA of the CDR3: TGCGCCAGCCGGCCAACAGGGGGAAGGAACGAGCAGTACTTC.

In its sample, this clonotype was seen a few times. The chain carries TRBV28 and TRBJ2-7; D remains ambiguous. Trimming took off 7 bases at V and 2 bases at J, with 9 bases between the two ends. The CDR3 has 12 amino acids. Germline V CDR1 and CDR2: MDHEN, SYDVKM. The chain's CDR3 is CASIGSTYEQYF. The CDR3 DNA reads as TGTGCCAGCATTGGCAGCACCTACGAGCAGTACTTC.

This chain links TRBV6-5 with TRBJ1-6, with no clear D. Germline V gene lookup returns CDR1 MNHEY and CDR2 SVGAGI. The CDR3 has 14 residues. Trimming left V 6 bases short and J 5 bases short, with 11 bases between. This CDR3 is CASRGGGNNSPLHF. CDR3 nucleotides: TGTGCCAGCAGGGGAGGCGGGAATAATTCACCCCTCCACTTT.

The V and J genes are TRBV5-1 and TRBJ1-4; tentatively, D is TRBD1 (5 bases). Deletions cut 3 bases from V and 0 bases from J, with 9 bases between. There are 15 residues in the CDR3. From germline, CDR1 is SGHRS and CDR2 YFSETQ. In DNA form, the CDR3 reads TGCGCCAGCAGCTGGACAACGGCAACTAATGAAAAACTGTTTTTT. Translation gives CASSWTTATNEKLFF.

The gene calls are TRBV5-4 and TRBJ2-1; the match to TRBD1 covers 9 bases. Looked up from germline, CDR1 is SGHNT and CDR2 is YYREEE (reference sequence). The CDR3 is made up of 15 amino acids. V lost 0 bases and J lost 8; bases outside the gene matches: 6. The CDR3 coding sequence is TGTGCCAGCAGCTTGGCGGGACAGGGTAACGATGAGCAGTTCTTC. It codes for CASSLAGQGNDEQFF.

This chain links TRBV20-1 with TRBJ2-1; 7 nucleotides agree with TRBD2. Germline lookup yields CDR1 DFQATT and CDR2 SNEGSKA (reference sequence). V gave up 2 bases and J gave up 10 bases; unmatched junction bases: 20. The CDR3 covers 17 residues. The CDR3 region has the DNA TGCAGTGCTAGACCTCATAGCGGGCCTACGACCCAATGGGAGCAGTTCTTC. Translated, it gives CSARPHSGPTTQWEQFF.

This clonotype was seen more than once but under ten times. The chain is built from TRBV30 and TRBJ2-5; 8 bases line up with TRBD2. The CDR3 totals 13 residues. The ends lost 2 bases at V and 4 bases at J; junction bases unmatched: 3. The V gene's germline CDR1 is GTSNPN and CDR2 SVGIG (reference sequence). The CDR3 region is CAWSSGSRETQYF. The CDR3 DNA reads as TGTGCCTGGAGTAGCGGGAGCCGAGAGACCCAGTACTTC.

The CDR3 DNA reads as TGTGCCTGTCCGGAGGGGCCAGGTGGGGAGCTGTTTTTT. Protein product: CACPEGPGGELFF. The rearrangement uses TRBV5-4 and TRBJ2-2; the D gene is possibly TRBD2 (6 bases). The V end lost 10 bases, the J end lost 8 bases, and 18 bases lay between the germline ends. Germline V gene lookup returns CDR1 SGHNT and CDR2 YYREEE (reference sequence). CDR3 length equals 13 residues.

The CDR3 protein is CASSPTTLANTGELFF. CDR3 DNA: TGTGCCAGCAGCCCTACTACCCTCGCGAACACCGGGGAGCTGTTTTTT. The chain has TRBV7-9 and TRBJ2-2; D uncertain. Looked up from germline, CDR1 is SEHNR and CDR2 is FQNEAQ (reference sequence). Trimming removed 5 bases at V and 0 bases at J, with 13 bases between. This CDR3 has 16 residues.